Presented here are 6 T cell receptor beta chains from one specimen sequenced in a study of CD8+ T cells in alopecia areata. Investigators isolated RNA and reverse transcribed it into cDNA to act as the sequencing template. The method was immunoSEQ multiplex PCR; TCRdb's version includes in-frame clones alone and lacks a portion of them. The sample has 90,000 to 130,000 clones, approximately 61% seen once. The sequencing input was NKG2D-low CD8+ T cells sorted from blood. The receptors were sampled from a human donor with alopecia areata.

This clone was counted a few times. The rearrangement joins TRBV5-5 to TRBJ2-2, with D possibly being TRBD2 (6 bases). Germline CDR1 SGHKS, CDR2 YYEKEE (reference sequence). This CDR3 has 13 amino acids. Trimming left V 4 bases short and J 4 bases short, with 8 bases between. CDR3 nucleotide sequence: TGTGCCAGCAGCGGGGACTTCACCGGGGAGCTGTTTTTT. It encodes CASSGDFTGELFF.

The chain has TRBV2 and TRBJ1-1; 8 bases map to TRBD1. The V gene's germline CDR1 is SNHLY and CDR2 FYNNEI. The CDR3 length is 18 residues. V shed 6 bases and J 0 bases; nucleotides not matched to a gene: 15. CDR3 nucleotide sequence: TGTGCCAGCAGCATAGCCGGGACAGGAGGGCACATGAACACTGAAGCTTTCTTT. Its protein product is CASSIAGTGGHMNTEAFF.

The chain uses TRBV6-1 and TRBJ1-5, with unresolved D. In germline, CDR1 is MNHNS, CDR2 SASEGT. CDR3 length: 12 residues. The germline V and J ends were trimmed by 1 base and 6 bases, with 4 bases remaining between them. As DNA, the CDR3 is TGTGCCAGCAGTGAAGTTGGTCAGCCCCAGCATTTT. Its translation is CASSEVGQPQHF.

The chain employs TRBV9 and TRBJ2-1; unclear D gene. This CDR3 has 13 residues. The germline V and J ends were trimmed by 1 base and 6 bases, with 8 bases remaining between them. The germline V gene encodes CDR1 SGDLS and CDR2 YYNGEE. CDR3 nucleotide sequence: TGTGCCAGCAGCGTATTTGAATCCAATGAGCAGTTCTTC. It specifies CASSVFESNEQFF.

This rearrangement joins TRBV6-5 to TRBJ2-7; TRBD2 matches at 11 bases. The V and J ends lost 0 bases and 5 bases, in that order; junction bases with no gene match: 6. There are 16 residues in the CDR3. Germline V gene data show CDR1 as MNHEY and CDR2 as SVGAGI. CDR3 sequence: CASSYSSLAGVHEQYF. The CDR3 nucleotides read TGTGCCAGCAGTTACTCGTCACTAGCGGGAGTCCACGAGCAGTACTTC.

The chain employs TRBV5-1 and TRBJ2-7; 11 nucleotides agree with TRBD2. Per the germline V gene, CDR1 is SGHRS and CDR2 is YFSETQ. V trimming: 1 base; J trimming: 2 bases; junction bases outside the gene matches: 2. This CDR3 contains 15 residues. CDR3 nucleotide sequence: TGCGCCAGCAGCTTGACTAGCGGGAGTGCCTACGAGCAGTACTTC. It yields the protein CASSLTSGSAYEQYF.